The 21 T cell receptor beta chains given below trace back to one sample, sequenced in a study of human T cells and chemical hapten exposure. The time point here: pre-sensitization, week 0. Documented treatment: therapeutic diphenylcyclopropenone sensitization with weekly scalp DPC. TCRdb re-analysed the RACE reads in MiXCR, keeping a single row per CDR3 protein. The sample includes roughly 380,000 distinct CDR3 sequences, roughly 5% seen only once; the top ten take 2% to 3%. This material consisted of whole blood, taken in connection with sensitization to the hapten diphenylcyclopropenone (DPC). The origin of the receptors is a woman between 45 and 60 years old with alopecia areata. Some clones in this sample may be carry-over from other donors' samples.

V gene TRBV27 combines with J gene TRBJ1-6, with D perhaps TRBD1 (6 bases). V was trimmed by 4 bases and J by 7 bases, leaving 17 bases between them. Germline V gives CDR1 MNHEY, CDR2 SMNVEV (reference sequence). The CDR3 sequence is 16 residues long. The CDR3 protein is CASSWDRKGTNSPLHF. CDR3 sequence (DNA): TGTGCCAGCAGTTGGGATCGGAAGGGGACAAATTCACCCCTCCACTTT.

The sample holds many counts of this clonotype. The V gene is TRBV3-1, the J gene TRBJ2-3, with 7 positions matching TRBD2. The CDR3 runs to 15 residues. Germline V gene sequence: CDR1 LGHDT, CDR2 YNNKEL (reference sequence). The V segment lost 6 bases and the J segment 5 bases; nucleotides outside the gene matches: 11. CDR3 coding DNA: TGTGCCAGCAGTCCCCGTGCGGGAGCGGGAGATACGCAGTATTTT. Its protein product is CASSPRAGAGDTQYF.

This clonotype has only a few counts. V gene TRBV12-3 or TRBV12-4 combines with J gene TRBJ1-2, with 7 bases lining up with TRBD1. Losses at the gene ends were 5 bases for V and 3 bases for J; bases not matched to a gene: 3. The CDR3 runs 13 residues. CDR3 nucleotide sequence: TGTGCCAGCAGTCACGGGACAGACTATGGCTACACCTTC. It codes for CASSHGTDYGYTF.

This clonotype was seen ten or more times. This chain uses TRBV5-5 with TRBJ2-7; no clear D. Germline CDR1 SGHKS, CDR2 YYEKEE (reference sequence). V was cut by 4 bases and J by 5 bases, with 10 bases left in between. The CDR3 consists of 12 residues. The CDR3 protein is CASSLGLNEQYF. CDR3 bases: TGTGCCAGCAGCCTGGGCCTGAACGAGCAGTACTTC.

This clonotype has a count of ten or more. One end of the junction is discordant with germline, which a read error may explain. The CDR3 region has the DNA TGTGCCAGCCGGGACCCGGTGACAGTTACGCAGTATTTT. This translates into CASRDPVTVTQYF. V and J are TRBV25-1 and TRBJ2-3; D is tentatively TRBD1 or TRBD2 (5 bases each). The CDR3 is 13 residues long. The germline gives CDR1 MGHDK, CDR2 SYGVNS.

This clonotype was picked up a small number of times. Here the CDR3 reads CASRPSDREMNTEAFF. In DNA form, the CDR3 reads TGTGCCAGCAGACCCTCAGACAGAGAAATGAACACTGAAGCTTTCTTT. This chain connects TRBV2 to TRBJ1-1, with D possibly matching TRBD1 (5 bases). Between the trimmed V and J ends, which lost 6 bases and 0 bases, there was a span of 17 bases. CDR1 and CDR2 from the germline V gene are SNHLY and FYNNEI. This CDR3 comprises 16 residues.

The table lists this clonotype with many counts. The chain employs TRBV29-1 and TRBJ2-7; 9 bases align to TRBD1. Germline lookup yields CDR1 SQVTM and CDR2 ANQGSEA. This CDR3 comprises 14 residues. Unmatched junction bases numbered 5, after V lost 5 bases and J lost 0 bases. The CDR3: CSVRTGVSSYEQYF. The CDR3 DNA reads TGCAGCGTTCGGACAGGGGTCAGCTCCTACGAGCAGTACTTC.

This clonotype appeared many times. The rearrangement uses TRBV6-6 and TRBJ2-1; 9 bases match TRBD2. The CDR3 is 15 amino acids. V trimming: 10 bases; J trimming: 7 bases; junction bases outside the gene matches: 14. Germline values: CDR1 MNHNY, CDR2 SVGAGI (reference sequence). CDR3 amino acids: CANSLIAGEGNEQFF. As DNA, the CDR3 is TGTGCCAACTCCTTAATAGCGGGAGAAGGAAATGAGCAGTTCTTC.

As concerns this clonotype: A read error is possible here, since a much larger clone lies one base away. This rearrangement joins TRBV3-1 to TRBJ2-3, with D maybe TRBD2 (6 bases). Trimming took 5 bases from V and 2 from J, leaving 14 bases between them. The CDR3 is 15 amino acids. The V gene's germline CDR1 is LGHDT and CDR2 YNNKEL (reference sequence). The CDR3 reads CASSNPGGSTDTQYF. The CDR3 coding sequence is TGTGCCAGCAGCAACCCCGGGGGTTCCACAGATACGCAGTATTTT.

This clonotype turned up a few times. A much more abundant neighbour one base away suggests this may be a read error. The chain joins TRBV11-2 to TRBJ2-5; possible D gene TRBD2, 7 bases. Germline CDR1 SGHAT, CDR2 FQNNGV. V was pared by 1 base and J by 5 bases, with 11 bases between. This CDR3 is 14 amino acids long. For the CDR3, the DNA is TGTGCCAGCAGCTTAGTGGGGGGGCCCGAGACCCAGTACTTC. It encodes CASSLVGGPETQYF.

At least ten counts were recorded for this clonotype. The chain uses TRBV12-3 or TRBV12-4 and TRBJ2-2, with 7 bases identical to TRBD2. V trimming: 5 bases; J trimming: 0 bases; junction bases outside the gene matches: 6. The CDR3 sequence is 16 residues long. The CDR3, as DNA: TGTGCCAGCAGTCTTGGGAGGGGTTCGAACACCGGGGAGCTGTTTTTT. It yields the protein CASSLGRGSNTGELFF.

This clonotype has at least ten counts. This chain uses TRBV28 with TRBJ2-3; D perhaps matches TRBD1 (5 bases). There are 17 residues in the CDR3. CDR1 and CDR2 (germline): MDHEN, SYDVKM. V lost 5 bases and J 5 bases, leaving 23 bases between the germline ends. The CDR3 region has the DNA TGTGCCAGCAGTGCCCCTCCAGGGAACCCGCGAAGAGATACGCAGTATTTT. This codes for CASSAPPGNPRRDTQYF.

The chain employs TRBV10-3 and TRBJ1-1, with TRBD1 matching over 7 bases. This CDR3 is 13 amino acids long. V shed 2 bases and J 5 bases; nucleotides not matched to a gene: 2. Germline-derived CDR1 and CDR2 are ENHRY and SYGVKD. The CDR3 sequence: CAISEQGGTEAFF. CDR3 sequence (DNA): TGTGCCATCAGTGAGCAGGGGGGAACTGAAGCTTTCTTT.

The chain is built from TRBV12-3 or TRBV12-4 and TRBJ2-3, with TRBD1 matching over 11 bases. V shed 3 bases, J shed 6 bases, and the junction held 11 bases outside the gene matches. The CDR3 covers 17 residues. The CDR3, as DNA: TGTGCCAGCAGTTTCAGAACCTCGGACAGGGGGCGGGATACGCAGTATTTT. Translated, it gives CASSFRTSDRGRDTQYF.

The chain joins TRBV7-2 to TRBJ1-1; D may be TRBD1 (5 bases). The V gene's germline CDR1 is SGHTA and CDR2 FQGNSA. Trimming pared 7 bases from V and 11 bases from J, leaving 20 bases between. This CDR3 comprises 13 residues. In nucleotides, the CDR3 is TGTGCCAGCATCCTCACCTCCGGGACGCGGGCTTTCTTT. Encoded protein: CASILTSGTRAFF.

The rearrangement joins TRBV10-3 to TRBJ1-5, with TRBD1 as a possible D gene (5 bases). CDR3 length equals 13 residues. Germline CDR1 reads ENHRY; CDR2 reads SYGVKD. Trimming took off 6 bases at V and 7 bases at J, with 13 bases between the two ends. CDR3: CAISGTVTQPQHF. The CDR3, as DNA: TGTGCCATCAGCGGGACGGTTACGCAGCCCCAGCATTTT.

This clonotype has more than one count but fewer than ten. The chain uses TRBV6-2 or TRBV6-3 and TRBJ1-2, with D possibly TRBD1 on 5 matching bases. The CDR3 runs to 17 residues. Looked up from germline, CDR1 is MNHEY and CDR2 is SVGEGT. The V and J ends lost 7 bases and 5 bases respectively, with 26 bases between them. In nucleotides, the CDR3 is TGTGCCAGCACTGGGTTGGCGAGGACACGCGGAGGATATGGCTACACCTTC. Amino acid sequence: CASTGLARTRGGYGYTF.

This clonotype has just a few counts. This chain links TRBV15 with TRBJ1-2, with a possible D match to TRBD1 (5 bases). Trimming pared 5 bases from V and 1 base from J, leaving 14 bases between. The CDR3 runs 15 residues. CDR1 and CDR2 from the germline V gene are LNHNV and YYDKDF (reference sequence). CDR3 protein: CATSAGRNLNYGYTF. CDR3 nucleotides: TGTGCCACCAGCGCGGGACGAAACCTTAACTATGGCTACACCTTC.

This clonotype has just a few counts. CDR3 in amino acids: CASSLDPPNTEAFF. The DNA for the CDR3 is TGCGCCAGCAGCTTGGATCCGCCGAACACTGAAGCTTTCTTT. This chain links TRBV5-1 with TRBJ1-1; D ambiguous. The CDR3 contains 14 residues. The V gene's germline CDR1 is SGHRS and CDR2 YFSETQ. V lost 0 bases and J lost 1, with 7 bases in between.

As regards this clonotype: A read error may be the cause here, since a much bigger clone is one base away. V is TRBV27 and J is TRBJ2-1; D is uncertain. Germline V gives CDR1 MNHEY, CDR2 SMNVEV (reference sequence). The CDR3 totals 12 residues. The CDR3 sequence is CASSLTPNEHFF. CDR3 in DNA: TGTGCCAGCAGTTTGACACCCAATGAGCATTTCTTC.

The V gene is TRBV29-1, the J gene TRBJ1-6; TRBD1 might be the D (6 bases). Trimming cost V 6 bases and J 5 bases, with 11 bases left between them. Germline CDR1 and CDR2: SQVTM and ANQGSEA. CDR3 size: 13 residues. CDR3 sequence reads: CSVSQGNNSPLHF. CDR3 in DNA: TGCAGCGTGTCACAGGGTAATAATTCACCCCTCCACTTT.